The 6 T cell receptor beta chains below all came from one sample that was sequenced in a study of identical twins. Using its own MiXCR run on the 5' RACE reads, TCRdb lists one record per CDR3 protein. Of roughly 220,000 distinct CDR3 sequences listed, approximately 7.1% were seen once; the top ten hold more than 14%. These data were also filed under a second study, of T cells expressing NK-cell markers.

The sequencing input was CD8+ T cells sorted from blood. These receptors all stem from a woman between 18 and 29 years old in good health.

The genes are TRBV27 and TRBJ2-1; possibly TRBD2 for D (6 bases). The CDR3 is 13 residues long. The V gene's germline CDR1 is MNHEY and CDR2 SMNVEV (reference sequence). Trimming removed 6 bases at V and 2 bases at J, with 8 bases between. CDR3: CASSAGPYNEQFF. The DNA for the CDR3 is TGTGCCAGCAGCGCGGGGCCCTACAATGAGCAGTTCTTC.

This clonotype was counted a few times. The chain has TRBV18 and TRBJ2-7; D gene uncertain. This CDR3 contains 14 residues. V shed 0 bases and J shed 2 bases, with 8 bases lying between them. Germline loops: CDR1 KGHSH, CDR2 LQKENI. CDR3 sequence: CASSPPAAPYEQYF. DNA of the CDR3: TGTGCCAGCTCACCACCCGCAGCCCCCTACGAGCAGTACTTC.

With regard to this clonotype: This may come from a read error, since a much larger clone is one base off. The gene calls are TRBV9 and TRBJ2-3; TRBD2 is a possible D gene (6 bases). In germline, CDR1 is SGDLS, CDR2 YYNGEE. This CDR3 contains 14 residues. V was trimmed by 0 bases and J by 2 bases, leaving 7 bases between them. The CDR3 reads CASSVGGVTDTQYF. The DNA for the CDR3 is TGTGCCAGCAGCGTAGGGGGGGTCACAGATACGCAGTATTTT.

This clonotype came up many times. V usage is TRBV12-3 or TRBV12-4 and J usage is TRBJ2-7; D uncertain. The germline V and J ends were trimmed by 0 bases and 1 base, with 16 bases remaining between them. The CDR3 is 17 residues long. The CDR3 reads CASSLAPPSLRSYEQYF. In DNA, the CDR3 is TGTGCCAGCAGTTTAGCGCCCCCGTCACTGCGTTCCTACGAGCAGTACTTC.

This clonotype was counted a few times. In nucleotides, the CDR3 is TGTGCCGGGGGGGTCCAGGGATCTGAGTTCTTC. It yields the protein CAGGVQGSEFF. The rearrangement joins TRBV6-5 to TRBJ2-1; 7 nucleotides align to TRBD2. CDR1 is MNHEY and CDR2 is SVGAGI in the germline V gene. The trim removed 11 bases at V and 14 bases at J, leaving 12 bases unmatched. The CDR3 consists of 11 residues.

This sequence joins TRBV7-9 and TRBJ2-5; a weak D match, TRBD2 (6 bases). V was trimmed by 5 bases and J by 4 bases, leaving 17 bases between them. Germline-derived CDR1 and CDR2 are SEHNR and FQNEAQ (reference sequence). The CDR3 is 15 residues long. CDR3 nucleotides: TGTGCCAGCAGCCCAATTGGGGGGACTGGAGAGACCCAGTACTTC. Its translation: CASSPIGGTGETQYF.